This TCR beta chain was obtained from a study of blood T cell repertoires in COVID-19 (TCRdb year 2020). With regard to the full study: Recovered participants in ImmuneRACE Cohort 3 were defined by two consecutive negative NP/OP PCR tests, clearance by a healthcare professional, or resolution of symptoms. Collaborator samples came from the United States, Italy and Spain and covered acute and convalescent phases of COVID-19. The samples were drawn from the first 160 participants of the ongoing ImmuneRACE study and from some 1,300 subjects provided by 6 global collaborators. The material from the prospective study consisted of cDNA or gDNA derived from T cells, B-cell-depleted T cells, or PBMCs. The repertoires were released in a freely available public database meant as a resource for research on the immune response to SARS-CoV-2. Where available, HLA class I and class II types were obtained from metadata supplied by the sample provider rather than from assay-based typing. Nearly every sample came with metadata listing a de-identified subject ID, COVID-19 status, age in years and sex. Deeply sampled blood TCRbeta repertoires from subjects exposed to, actively infected with, or recovered from COVID-19 were included in the dataset. Points the paper makes about the study in general: The amount of clinical and demographic metadata varied by source and participant and was provided uncurated.

Sequences SGHNT (CDR1) and YYREEE (CDR2) are obtained from the germline V gene (reference sequence). Reading from cysteine to phenylalanine, the CDR3 counts 13 amino acids. Of all the DNA, just the CDR3 is kept, 39 bases in frame from base 1. V is pared back by 4 bases and J by 5 bases, with 12 bases lying between the germline termini. Participants in the prospective study were enrolled through a virtual design, were aged roughly 18 to 90 years, and lived in roughly 26 United States geographic areas. In the prospective study, cohorts were assigned on the basis of participant-reported clinical history obtained from a screening survey and a study questionnaire. In the prospective study, whole blood, serum and a nasopharyngeal or oropharyngeal swab were collected from each participant by mobile phlebotomists. Prospective study participants could optionally give additional blood draws and questionnaires over a roughly two-month period. Blood samples from the prospective study were shipped frozen or at room temperature prior to DNA extraction.

The immunoSEQ Assay, a bias-controlled multiplex PCR, was used to amplify TCRbeta CDR3 regions from genomic DNA. Per the source publication's procedure: The number of nucleated cells in each sample was estimated by amplification of reference gene primers within the assay. Sequence reads were collapsed and filtered to measure the absolute abundance of every unique TCRbeta CDR3 rearrangement. For each sample, productive Simpson clonality was calculated as the square root of Simpson's diversity index across productive rearrangements. The table comes from immuneACCESS by way of TCRdb, which keeps in-frame sequences with V and J called. Part of the clones is missing from these tables; in studies checked, under half for an unresolved V gene and the rest for unknown reasons. That table is the source of V, J and clone size, and D and trimming were worked out from the DNA. A total of about 170,000 clones appear in this sample, 79% of them only once. The ten biggest clones cover around a fifth of the sample.

Comments on this clone: Its antigen is not yet known. The sample holds no much larger clone one base away, and base qualities are not on file.

The receptor was derived from a woman in her 70s in a cohort exposed to, infected with or recovered from COVID-19 (not recorded which). The chain was built from TRBV5-4 and TRBJ1-2; TRBD1 is a weak D gene call, 5 bases matching. The sample comprised PBMCs or T cells enriched from blood (not recorded which). For the CDR3, the sequence is CASSPPQGYGYTF. The bases are TGTGCCAGCAGCCCCCCGCAGGGTTATGGCTACACCTTC.